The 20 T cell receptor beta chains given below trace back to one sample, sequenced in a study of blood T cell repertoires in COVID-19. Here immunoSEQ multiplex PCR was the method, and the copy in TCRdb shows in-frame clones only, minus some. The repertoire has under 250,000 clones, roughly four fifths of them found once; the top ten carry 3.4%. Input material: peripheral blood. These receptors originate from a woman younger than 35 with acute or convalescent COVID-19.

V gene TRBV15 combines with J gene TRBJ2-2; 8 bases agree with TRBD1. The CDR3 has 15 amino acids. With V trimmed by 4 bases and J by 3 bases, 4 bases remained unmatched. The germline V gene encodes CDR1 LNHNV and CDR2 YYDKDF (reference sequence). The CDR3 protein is CATSIAQGDTGELFF. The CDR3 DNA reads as TGTGCCACCAGCATAGCACAGGGGGACACCGGGGAGCTGTTTTTT.

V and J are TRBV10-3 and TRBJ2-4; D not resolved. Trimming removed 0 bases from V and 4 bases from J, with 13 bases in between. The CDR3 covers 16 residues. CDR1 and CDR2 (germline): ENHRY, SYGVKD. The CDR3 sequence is CAISESGPRRKNIQYF. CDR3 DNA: TGTGCCATCAGTGAGTCTGGGCCGAGACGAAAAAACATTCAGTACTTC.

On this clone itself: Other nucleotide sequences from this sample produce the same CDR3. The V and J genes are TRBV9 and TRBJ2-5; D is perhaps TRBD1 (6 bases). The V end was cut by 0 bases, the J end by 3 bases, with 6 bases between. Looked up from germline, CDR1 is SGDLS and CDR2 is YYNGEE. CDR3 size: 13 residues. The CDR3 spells CASSVDREETQYF. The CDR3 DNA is TGTGCCAGCAGCGTAGACAGGGAAGAGACCCAGTACTTC.

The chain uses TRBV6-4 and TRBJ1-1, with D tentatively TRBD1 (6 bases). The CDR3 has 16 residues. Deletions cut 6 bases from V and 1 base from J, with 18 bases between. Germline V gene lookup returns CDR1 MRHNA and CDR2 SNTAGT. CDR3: CASRRTTGIGNTEAFF. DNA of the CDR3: TGTGCCAGCAGACGAACCACAGGGATAGGGAACACTGAAGCTTTCTTT.

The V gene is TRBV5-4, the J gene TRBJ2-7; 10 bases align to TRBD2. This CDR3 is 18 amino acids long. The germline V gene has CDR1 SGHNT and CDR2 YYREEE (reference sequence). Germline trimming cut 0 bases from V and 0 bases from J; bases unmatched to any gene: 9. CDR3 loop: CASSLGTSGRRSSYEQYF. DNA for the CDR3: TGTGCCAGCAGCTTGGGGACTAGCGGCAGAAGGAGCTCCTACGAGCAGTACTTC.

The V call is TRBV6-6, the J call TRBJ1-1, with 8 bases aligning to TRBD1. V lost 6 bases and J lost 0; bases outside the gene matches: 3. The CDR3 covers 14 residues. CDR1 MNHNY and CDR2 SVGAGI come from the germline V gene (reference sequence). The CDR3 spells CASSRQGMNTEAFF. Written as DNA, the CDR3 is TGTGCCAGCAGCCGACAGGGGATGAACACTGAAGCTTTCTTT.

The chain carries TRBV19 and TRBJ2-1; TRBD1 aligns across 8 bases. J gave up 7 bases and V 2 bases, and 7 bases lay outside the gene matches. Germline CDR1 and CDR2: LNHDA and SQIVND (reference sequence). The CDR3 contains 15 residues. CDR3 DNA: TGTGCCAGTAGTATACCCCGGACAGGGATAAATGAGCAGTTCTTC. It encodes CASSIPRTGINEQFF.

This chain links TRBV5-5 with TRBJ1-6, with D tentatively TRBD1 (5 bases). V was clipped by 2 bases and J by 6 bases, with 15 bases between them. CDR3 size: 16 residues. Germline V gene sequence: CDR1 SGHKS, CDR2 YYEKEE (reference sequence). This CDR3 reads CASSLGRQQVNSPLHF. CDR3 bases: TGTGCCAGCAGCTTAGGGCGGCAACAGGTTAATTCACCCCTCCACTTT.

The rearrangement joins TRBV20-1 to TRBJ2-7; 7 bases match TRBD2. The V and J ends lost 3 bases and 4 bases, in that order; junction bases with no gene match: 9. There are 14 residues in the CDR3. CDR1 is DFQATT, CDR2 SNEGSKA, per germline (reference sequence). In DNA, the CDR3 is TGCAGTGCTAGTGGTCACGGACTAGAATACGAGCAGTACTTC. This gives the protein CSASGHGLEYEQYF.

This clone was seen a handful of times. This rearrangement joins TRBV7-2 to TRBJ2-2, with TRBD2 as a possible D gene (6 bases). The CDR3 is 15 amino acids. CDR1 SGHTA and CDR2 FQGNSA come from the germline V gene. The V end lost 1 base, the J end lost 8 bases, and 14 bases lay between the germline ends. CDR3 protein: CASSLGFGSGGELFF. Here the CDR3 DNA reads TGTGCCAGCAGCTTAGGGTTCGGGAGCGGAGGGGAGCTGTTTTTT.

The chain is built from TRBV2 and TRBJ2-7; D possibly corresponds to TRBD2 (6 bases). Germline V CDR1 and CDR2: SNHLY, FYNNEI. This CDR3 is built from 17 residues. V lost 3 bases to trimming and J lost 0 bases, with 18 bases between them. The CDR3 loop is CASSDGVVLAASYEQYF. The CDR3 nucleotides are TGTGCCAGCAGTGATGGAGTGGTCTTAGCGGCCTCCTACGAGCAGTACTTC.

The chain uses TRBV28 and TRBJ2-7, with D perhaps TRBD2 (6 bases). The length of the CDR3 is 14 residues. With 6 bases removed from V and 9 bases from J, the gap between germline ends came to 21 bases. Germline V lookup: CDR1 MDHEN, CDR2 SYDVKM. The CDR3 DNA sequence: TGTGCCAGCAGCCGACTAGACCCCCGTCTCGGGCAGTACTTC. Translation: CASSRLDPRLGQYF.

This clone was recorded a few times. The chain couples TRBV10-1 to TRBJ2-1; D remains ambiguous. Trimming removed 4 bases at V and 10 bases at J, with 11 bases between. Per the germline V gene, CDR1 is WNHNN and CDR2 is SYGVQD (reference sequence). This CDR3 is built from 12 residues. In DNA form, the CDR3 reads TGCGCCAGCAGTGGAGATATACCGGAGCAGTTCTTC. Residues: CASSGDIPEQFF.

The CDR3 loop is CASSEWGTSENQETQYF. In DNA, the CDR3 is TGCGCCAGCAGTGAGTGGGGGACTAGCGAGAATCAAGAGACCCAGTACTTC. The chain employs TRBV10-2 and TRBJ2-5, with 10 bases fitting TRBD2. The CDR3 runs 17 residues. V shed 1 base and J 2 bases; nucleotides not matched to a gene: 7. Germline CDR1 reads WSHSY; CDR2 reads SAAADI.

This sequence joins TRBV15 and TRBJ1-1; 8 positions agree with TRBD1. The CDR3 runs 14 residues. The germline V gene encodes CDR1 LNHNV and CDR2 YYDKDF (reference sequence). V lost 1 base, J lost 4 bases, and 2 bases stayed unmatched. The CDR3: CATSRGQGSTEAFF. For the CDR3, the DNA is TGTGCCACCAGCAGAGGACAGGGGTCCACTGAAGCTTTCTTT.

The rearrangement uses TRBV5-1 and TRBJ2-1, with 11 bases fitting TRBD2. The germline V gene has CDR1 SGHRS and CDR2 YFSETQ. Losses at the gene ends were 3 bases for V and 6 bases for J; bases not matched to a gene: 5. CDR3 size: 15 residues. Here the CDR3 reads CASSSKGLAVNEQFF. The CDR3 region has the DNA TGCGCCAGCAGCTCGAAGGGACTAGCGGTCAATGAGCAGTTCTTC.

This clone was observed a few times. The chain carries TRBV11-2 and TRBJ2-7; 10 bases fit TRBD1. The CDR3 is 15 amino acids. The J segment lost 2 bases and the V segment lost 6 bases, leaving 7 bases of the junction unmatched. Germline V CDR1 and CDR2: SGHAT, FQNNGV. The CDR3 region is CASRPPGTGAYEQYF. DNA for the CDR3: TGTGCCAGCAGGCCGCCCGGGACAGGGGCCTACGAGCAGTACTTC.

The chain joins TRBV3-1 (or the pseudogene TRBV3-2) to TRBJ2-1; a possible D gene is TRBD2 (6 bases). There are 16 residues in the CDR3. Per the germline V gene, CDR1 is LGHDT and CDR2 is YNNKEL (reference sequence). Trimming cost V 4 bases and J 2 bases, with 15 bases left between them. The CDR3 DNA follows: TGTGCCAGCAGCCGGATTGGCGGCGGGACCTACAATGAGCAGTTCTTC. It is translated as CASSRIGGGTYNEQFF.

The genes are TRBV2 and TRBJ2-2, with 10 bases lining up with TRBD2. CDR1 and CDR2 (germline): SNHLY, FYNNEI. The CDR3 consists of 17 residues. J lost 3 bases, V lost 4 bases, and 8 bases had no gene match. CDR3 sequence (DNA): TGTGCCAGCAGTGTCGGGCTAGCGGGAGTAGACACCGGGGAGCTGTTTTTT. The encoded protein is CASSVGLAGVDTGELFF.

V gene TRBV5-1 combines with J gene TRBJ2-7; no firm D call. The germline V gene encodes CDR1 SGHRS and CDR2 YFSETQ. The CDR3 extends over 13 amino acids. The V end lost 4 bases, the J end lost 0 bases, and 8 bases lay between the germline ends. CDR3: CASSVTVSYEQYF. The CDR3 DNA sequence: TGCGCCAGCAGCGTCACAGTCTCCTACGAGCAGTACTTC.